The 24 T cell receptor beta chains below all came from one sample that was sequenced in a study of blood T cell repertoires in COVID-19. Method: immunoSEQ multiplex PCR; TCRdb's copy keeps in-frame clones and lacks some. The sample lists about 200,000 clones, about 90% occurring once. Input material: peripheral blood. These receptors came from a man aged 18 to 30 with active or convalescent COVID-19.

V gene TRBV7-3 combines with J gene TRBJ2-2; perhaps TRBD2 as D (5 bases). Germline V gene lookup returns CDR1 SGHTA and CDR2 FQGTGA. V lost 8 bases to trimming and J lost 7 bases, with 11 bases between them. There are 12 residues in the CDR3. Written as DNA, the CDR3 is TGTGCCAGCGGGAGAGGTGACGGGGAGCTGTTTTTT. Protein: CASGRGDGELFF.

V usage is TRBV28 and J usage is TRBJ2-5, with 7 positions matching TRBD2. Germline trimming cut 11 bases from V and 5 bases from J; bases unmatched to any gene: 14. This CDR3 is built from 14 residues. Looked up from germline, CDR1 is MDHEN and CDR2 is SYDVKM. In DNA, the CDR3 is TGTGCCGTATCGAGGGCGGGAGTAGGGGAGACCCAGTACTTC. Its translation: CAVSRAGVGETQYF.

The chain couples TRBV19 to TRBJ1-1; tentatively, D is TRBD1 (5 bases). Germline V lookup: CDR1 LNHDA, CDR2 SQIVND (reference sequence). The CDR3 contains 13 residues. The V gene lost 6 bases and the J gene lost 6 bases, with 14 bases spanning the gap. The CDR3 spells CASRKTGDAEAFF. The CDR3 DNA follows: TGTGCCAGTAGGAAAACAGGCGACGCTGAAGCTTTCTTT.

This clone has just one count. The chain is built from TRBV2 and TRBJ1-1, with D possibly TRBD1 on 6 matching bases. The V gene's germline CDR1 is SNHLY and CDR2 FYNNEI. This CDR3 is 15 amino acids long. Trimming cost V 5 bases and J 1 base, with 14 bases left between them. The CDR3 reads CASSSQTGQNTEAFF. CDR3 in DNA: TGTGCCAGCAGTTCACAAACGGGACAGAACACTGAAGCTTTCTTT.

The chain has TRBV2 and TRBJ2-3; a weak D match, TRBD1 (5 bases). CDR1 and CDR2 from the germline V gene are SNHLY and FYNNEI. Trimming cost V 4 bases and J 0 bases, with 14 bases left between them. The CDR3 runs 16 residues. CDR3 nucleotide sequence: TGTGCCAGCAGTGTTTTTAGACAGACTAGCACAGATACGCAGTATTTT. It encodes CASSVFRQTSTDTQYF.

The chain recombines TRBV5-1 with TRBJ2-7; TRBD1 aligns across 10 bases. In germline, CDR1 is SGHRS, CDR2 YFSETQ. With 5 bases clipped from V and 3 bases from J, the junction kept 5 bases outside the gene matches. The CDR3 runs to 14 residues. CDR3 residues: CASRGDRGRYEQYF. Here the CDR3 DNA reads TGCGCCAGCAGGGGGGACAGGGGCCGCTACGAGCAGTACTTC.

V usage is TRBV6-5 and J usage is TRBJ2-5, with D possibly TRBD1 on 6 matching bases. This CDR3 is 15 amino acids long. The V gene's germline CDR1 is MNHEY and CDR2 SVGAGI. V gave up 2 bases and J gave up 5 bases, with 15 bases separating them. CDR3 protein: CASSYGSGVLETQYF. CDR3 bases: TGTGCCAGCAGTTACGGTTCAGGGGTGCTCGAGACCCAGTACTTC.

This chain joins TRBV6-5 and TRBJ2-5; the match to TRBD1 covers 7 bases. V shed 8 bases and J 4 bases; nucleotides not matched to a gene: 7. CDR3 length: 13 amino acids. CDR1 MNHEY and CDR2 SVGAGI come from the germline V gene. The CDR3 DNA reads TGTGCCAGCGGACCACAGGGGCTAGAGACCCAGTACTTC. The encoded protein is CASGPQGLETQYF.

The chain is built from TRBV5-6 and TRBJ2-1; D is possibly TRBD2 (6 bases). Per germline, CDR1 SGHDT and CDR2 YYEEEE. Trimming removed 1 base at V and 7 bases at J, with 15 bases between. The CDR3 length is 15 residues. In nucleotides, the CDR3 is TGTGCCAGCAGCTTGTCGGCGGGAAGGGGAAATGAGCAGTTCTTC. The encoded protein is CASSLSAGRGNEQFF.

This chain connects TRBV30 to TRBJ2-1; 7 bases match TRBD1. The V gene end was trimmed by 5 bases and the J gene end by 1 base; junction bases not matched to a gene: 2. The CDR3 runs to 13 residues. CDR1 and CDR2 (germline): GTSNPN, SVGIG (reference sequence). CDR3 coding DNA: TGTGCCTGGGCAGGGGGATCCTACAATGAGCAGTTCTTC. Its protein is CAWAGGSYNEQFF.

The V call is TRBV5-1, the J call TRBJ2-3; 8 bases are a match to TRBD2. The V gene's germline CDR1 is SGHRS and CDR2 YFSETQ. This CDR3 comprises 15 residues. V lost 5 bases to trimming and J lost 0 bases; unmatched junction nucleotides: 5. Here the CDR3 DNA reads TGCGCCAGCAGGGGTAGCGGGACTAGCACAGATACGCAGTATTTT. It codes for CASRGSGTSTDTQYF.

The chain recombines TRBV3-1 (or the pseudogene TRBV3-2) with TRBJ2-5; 9 bases match TRBD2. Germline loops: CDR1 LGHDT, CDR2 YNNKEL (reference sequence). After removal of 6 bases from V and 5 bases from J, the junction contained 4 bases not matched to a gene. The length of the CDR3 is 13 residues. The CDR3: CASRPSGTETQYF. The CDR3 nucleotides are TGTGCCAGCAGGCCTAGCGGGACGGAGACCCAGTACTTC.

The V gene is TRBV7-2, the J gene TRBJ2-1; TRBD2 matches 10 bases. The CDR3 runs 15 residues. Germline CDR1 and CDR2: SGHTA and FQGNSA. After removal of 4 bases from V and 9 bases from J, the junction contained 9 bases not matched to a gene. This CDR3 is CASSSASGRSGEQFF. The CDR3 bases are TGTGCCAGCAGCTCCGCTAGCGGGAGATCGGGTGAGCAGTTCTTC.

The J gene is TRBJ1-6, the V gene TRBV19; D ambiguous. Germline assignment: CDR1 LNHDA and CDR2 SQIVND (reference sequence). V was clipped by 5 bases and J by 7 bases, with 12 bases between them. The CDR3 totals 14 residues. CDR3: CASSWLGGNSPLHF. The DNA of the CDR3 is TGTGCCAGTAGTTGGCTGGGAGGGAATTCACCCCTCCACTTT.

DNA of the CDR3: TGTGCCTGGAGTACCCTAAATGGCTACACCTTC. Translating it yields CAWSTLNGYTF. The V gene is TRBV30, the J gene TRBJ1-2; D call uncertain. Trimming pared 2 bases from V and 6 bases from J, leaving 7 bases between. Germline CDR1 reads GTSNPN; CDR2 reads SVGIG (reference sequence). The CDR3 is 11 residues long.

In this sample, this clone turned up once. CDR3 in amino acids: CASSYPGQTNEKLFF. The DNA of the CDR3 is TGTGCCAGCAGTTACCCGGGACAGACAAATGAAAAACTGTTTTTT. This rearrangement joins TRBV6-5 to TRBJ1-4, with TRBD1 matching 7 bases. The CDR3 totals 15 residues. The germline CDR1 and CDR2 sequences are MNHEY and SVGAGI. J was trimmed by 5 bases and V by 2 bases; bases with no gene match: 5.

The rearrangement links TRBV3-1 (or the pseudogene TRBV3-2) to TRBJ2-5; D gene ambiguous. CDR1 and CDR2 (germline): LGHDT, YNNKEL (reference sequence). The CDR3 runs to 14 residues. V lost 1 base to trimming and J lost 0 bases, with 6 bases between them. The CDR3 spells CASSQVDNQETQYF. Here the CDR3 DNA reads TGTGCCAGCAGCCAAGTCGACAACCAAGAGACCCAGTACTTC.

The chain uses TRBV5-8 and TRBJ1-2; 10 positions agree with TRBD1. The length of the CDR3 is 16 residues. Germline trimming cut 4 bases from V and 0 bases from J; bases unmatched to any gene: 6. The germline CDR1 and CDR2 sequences are SGHTS and YDEGEE. The CDR3 is CASSTGQGKANYGYTF. CDR3 coding DNA: TGTGCCAGCAGCACGGGACAGGGGAAGGCTAACTATGGCTACACCTTC. Supplemented by reference TRBV5-8 and TRBJ1-2, the full variable domain reads EAGVTQSPTHLIKTRGQQATLRCSPISGHTSVYWYQQALGLGLQFLLWYDEGEERNRGNFPPRFSGRQFPNYSSELNVNALELEDSALYLCASSTGQGKANYGYTFGSGTRLTVV.

This rearrangement joins TRBV15 to TRBJ1-1; 7 bases map to TRBD1. Germline CDR1 and CDR2: LNHNV and YYDKDF (reference sequence). The CDR3 has 13 amino acids. Trimming cost V 10 bases and J 0 bases; bases outside gene matches: 5. CDR3 sequence reads: CAIRTGMNTEAFF. DNA for the CDR3: TGTGCCATCCGGACAGGAATGAACACTGAAGCTTTCTTT.

This chain connects TRBV15 to TRBJ2-1, with TRBD2 matching 15 bases. V dropped 2 bases and J dropped 9; count of bases not matched to a gene: 11. Germline V CDR1 and CDR2: LNHNV, YYDKDF (reference sequence). The CDR3 consists of 18 residues. CDR3: CATSRLRTSGGEDGEQFF. The CDR3 DNA is TGTGCCACCAGCAGATTACGGACTAGCGGGGGGGAGGATGGTGAGCAGTTCTTC.

V is TRBV4-3 and J is TRBJ2-7; TRBD2 agrees at 11 bases. The CDR3 covers 16 residues. With 1 base clipped from V and 4 bases from J, the junction kept 6 bases outside the gene matches. Germline CDR1 and CDR2: LGHNA and YSLEER. The CDR3 bases are TGCGCCAGCAGCCAAGTTCTTTCTAGCGGGAGGTACGAGCAGTACTTC. This translates into CASSQVLSSGRYEQYF.

The V call is TRBV4-3, the J call TRBJ2-1; D gene uncertain. This CDR3 is built from 13 residues. The V gene's germline CDR1 is LGHNA and CDR2 YSLEER. The ends were cut back, 0 bases at V and 9 bases at J, with 9 bases in the middle. The DNA of the CDR3 is TGCGCCAGCAGCCAAGATTCAACTGGTGAGCAGTTCTTC. Protein: CASSQDSTGEQFF.

The genes are TRBV5-4 and TRBJ2-7; the match to TRBD1 covers 8 bases. The CDR3 runs to 14 residues. The V and J ends lost 0 bases and 6 bases, in that order; junction bases with no gene match: 5. Germline V gene lookup returns CDR1 SGHNT and CDR2 YYREEE (reference sequence). The DNA of the CDR3 is TGTGCCAGCAGCTTGGAAAACAGGGGGGCCGAGCAGTACTTC. This codes for CASSLENRGAEQYF.

This clone is a singleton in its sample. This chain uses TRBV9 with TRBJ2-1; the match to TRBD1 covers 11 bases. This CDR3 comprises 16 residues. Germline V gene lookup returns CDR1 SGDLS and CDR2 YYNGEE. V trimming: 3 bases; J trimming: 6 bases; junction bases outside the gene matches: 8. The CDR3 loop is CASSGAEDRGLNEQFF. The DNA of the CDR3 is TGTGCCAGCAGCGGGGCTGAGGACAGGGGGCTCAATGAGCAGTTCTTC.